This TCR beta chain was documented in a study of T cell clonotyping in hematopoietic cell transplantation. General study results and limits: CD4 and CD8 repertoire contributions could not be separated without sorting.

Recipient blood drawn about 28 days pretransplant and days 30, 100, 180 after. As for this clone: Antigen specificity is unknown.

From germline, CDR1 is SNHLY and CDR2 FYNNEI. Trimming pared 4 bases from V and 7 bases from J, leaving 14 bases between. The CDR3 covers 15 residues. The method was immunoSEQ multiplex PCR; TCRdb's version includes in-frame clones alone and lacks a portion of them. The sample lists about 9,200 clones, 95% to 98% occurring once. This specimen was peripheral blood mononuclear cells, taken 100 days after allogeneic stem cell transplant. The chain couples TRBV2 to TRBJ1-6, with a tentative D call TRBD1 (6 bases). This receptor was taken from a male patient in his sixties or seventies who had an allogeneic stem cell transplant from a related donor, so the T cells may come from the graft donor. Some clones in this sample may be carry-over from other donors' samples. CDR3 nucleotides: TGTGCCAGCAGTGGGGGTCGTCAGGGGAATTCACCCCTCCACTTT. It encodes CASSGGRQGNSPLHF.